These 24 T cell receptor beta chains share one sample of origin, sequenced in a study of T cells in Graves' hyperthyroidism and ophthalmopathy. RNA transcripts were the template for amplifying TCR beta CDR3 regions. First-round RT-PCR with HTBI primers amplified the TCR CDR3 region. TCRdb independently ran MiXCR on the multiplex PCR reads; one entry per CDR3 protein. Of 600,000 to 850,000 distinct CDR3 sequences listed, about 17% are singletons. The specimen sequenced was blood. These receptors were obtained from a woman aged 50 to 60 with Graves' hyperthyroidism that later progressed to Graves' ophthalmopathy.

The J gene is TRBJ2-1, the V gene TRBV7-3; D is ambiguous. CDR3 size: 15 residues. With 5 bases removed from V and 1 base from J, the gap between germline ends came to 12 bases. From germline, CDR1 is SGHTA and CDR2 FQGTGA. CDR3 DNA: TGTGCCAGCAGCCCCGACAAGGGATCCTACAATGAGCAGTTCTTC. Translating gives CASSPDKGSYNEQFF.

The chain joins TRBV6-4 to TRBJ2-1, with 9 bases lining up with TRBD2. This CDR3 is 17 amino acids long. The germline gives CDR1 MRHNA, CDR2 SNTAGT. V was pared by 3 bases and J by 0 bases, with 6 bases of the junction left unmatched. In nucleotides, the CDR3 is TGTGCCAGCAGTGAATATGGCGGGGGGGGCTCCTACAATGAGCAGTTCTTC. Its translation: CASSEYGGGGSYNEQFF.

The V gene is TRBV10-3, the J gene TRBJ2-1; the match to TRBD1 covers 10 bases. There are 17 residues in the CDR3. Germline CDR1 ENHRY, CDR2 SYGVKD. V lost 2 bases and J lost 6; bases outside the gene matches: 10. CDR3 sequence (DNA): TGTGCCATCAGTGAGGGACCGGGACAGGGGACGAGCAATGAGCAGTTCTTC. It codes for CAISEGPGQGTSNEQFF.

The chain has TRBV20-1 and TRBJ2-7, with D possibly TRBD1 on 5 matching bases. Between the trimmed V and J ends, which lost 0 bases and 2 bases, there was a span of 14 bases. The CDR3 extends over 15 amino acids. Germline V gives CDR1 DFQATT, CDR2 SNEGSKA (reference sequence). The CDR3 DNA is TGCAGTGCTAGAGATCCAACAGGCCCTACCTACGAGCAGTACTTC. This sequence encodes CSARDPTGPTYEQYF.

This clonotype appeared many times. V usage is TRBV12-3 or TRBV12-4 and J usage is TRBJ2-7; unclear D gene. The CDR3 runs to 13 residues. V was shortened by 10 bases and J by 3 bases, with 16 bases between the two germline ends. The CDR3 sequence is CATTVYLVYEQYF. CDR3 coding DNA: TGTGCCACCACGGTGTATTTAGTCTACGAGCAGTACTTC.

CDR3 in DNA: TGCGCCAGCAGCTTGGCCGCAGGGAGTGGAACTGAAGCTTTCTTT. As protein: CASSLAAGSGTEAFF. The chain carries TRBV5-1 and TRBJ1-1, with TRBD1 as a possible D gene (5 bases). Germline V lookup: CDR1 SGHRS, CDR2 YFSETQ. V was shortened by 0 bases and J by 5 bases, with 14 bases between the two germline ends. The CDR3 spans 15 residues.

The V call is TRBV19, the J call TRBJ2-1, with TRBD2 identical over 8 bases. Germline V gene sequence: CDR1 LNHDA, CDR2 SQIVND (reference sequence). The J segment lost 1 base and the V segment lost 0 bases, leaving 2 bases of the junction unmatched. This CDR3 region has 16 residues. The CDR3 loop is CASSIEERGSYNEQFF. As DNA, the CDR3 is TGTGCCAGTAGTATAGAAGAGCGGGGGTCCTACAATGAGCAGTTCTTC.

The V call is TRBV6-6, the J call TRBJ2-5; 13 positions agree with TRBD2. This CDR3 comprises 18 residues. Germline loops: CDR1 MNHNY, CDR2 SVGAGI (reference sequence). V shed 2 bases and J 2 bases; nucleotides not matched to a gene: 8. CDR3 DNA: TGTGCCAGCAGTTACCCAAGACTAGCGGGGGGCACTCAAGAGACCCAGTACTTC. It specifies CASSYPRLAGGTQETQYF.

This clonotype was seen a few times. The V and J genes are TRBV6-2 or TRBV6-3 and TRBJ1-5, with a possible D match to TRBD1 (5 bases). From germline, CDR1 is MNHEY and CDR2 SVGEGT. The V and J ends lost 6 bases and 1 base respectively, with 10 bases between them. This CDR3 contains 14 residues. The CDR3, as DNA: TGTGCCAGCAGGGGACGGTTAAGCAATCAGCCCCAGCATTTT. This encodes CASRGRLSNQPQHF.

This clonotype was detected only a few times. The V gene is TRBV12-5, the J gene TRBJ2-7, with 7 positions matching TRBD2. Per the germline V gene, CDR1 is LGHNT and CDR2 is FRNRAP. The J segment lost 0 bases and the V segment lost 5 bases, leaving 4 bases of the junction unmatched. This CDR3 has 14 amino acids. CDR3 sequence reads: CASGDGLDSYEQYF. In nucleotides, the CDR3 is TGTGCTAGTGGTGATGGACTAGACTCCTACGAGCAGTACTTC.

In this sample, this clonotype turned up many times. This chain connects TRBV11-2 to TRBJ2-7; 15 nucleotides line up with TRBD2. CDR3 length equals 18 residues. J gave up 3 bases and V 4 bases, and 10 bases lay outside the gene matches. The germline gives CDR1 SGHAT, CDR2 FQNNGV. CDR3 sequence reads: CASSSGLAGGRQGYEQYF. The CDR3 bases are TGTGCCAGCAGCTCGGGACTAGCGGGGGGCCGTCAGGGCTACGAGCAGTACTTC.

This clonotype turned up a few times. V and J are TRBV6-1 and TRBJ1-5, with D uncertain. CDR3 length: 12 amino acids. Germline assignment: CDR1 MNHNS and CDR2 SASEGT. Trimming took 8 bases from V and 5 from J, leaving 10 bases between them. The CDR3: CASGIDHQPQHF. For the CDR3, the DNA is TGTGCCAGCGGAATAGACCATCAGCCCCAGCATTTT.

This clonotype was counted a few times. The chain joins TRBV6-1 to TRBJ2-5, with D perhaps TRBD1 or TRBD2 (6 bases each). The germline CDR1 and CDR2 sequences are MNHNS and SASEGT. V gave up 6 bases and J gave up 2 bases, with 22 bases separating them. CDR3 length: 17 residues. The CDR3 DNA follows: TGTGCCAGCAGCCCTACGGGGGTTAGCAGGGGACAAGAGACCCAGTACTTC. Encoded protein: CASSPTGVSRGQETQYF.

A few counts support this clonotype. CDR3 residues: CASSYVGWLTGELFF. DNA of the CDR3: TGTGCCAGCAGTTACGTGGGGTGGTTAACCGGGGAGCTGTTTTTT. The chain links TRBV6-2 or TRBV6-3 to TRBJ2-2; no firm D call. The CDR3 is 15 amino acids. V was cut by 2 bases and J by 5 bases, with 12 bases left in between. The germline V gene has CDR1 MNHEY and CDR2 SVGEGT.

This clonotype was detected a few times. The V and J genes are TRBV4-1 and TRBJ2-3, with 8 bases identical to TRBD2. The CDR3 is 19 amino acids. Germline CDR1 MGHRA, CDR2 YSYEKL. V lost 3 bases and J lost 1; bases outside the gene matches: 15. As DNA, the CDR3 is TGCGCCAGCAGCCACCAAGGGGGACTAGGATTCGACGGCACAGATACGCAGTATTTT. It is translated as CASSHQGGLGFDGTDTQYF.

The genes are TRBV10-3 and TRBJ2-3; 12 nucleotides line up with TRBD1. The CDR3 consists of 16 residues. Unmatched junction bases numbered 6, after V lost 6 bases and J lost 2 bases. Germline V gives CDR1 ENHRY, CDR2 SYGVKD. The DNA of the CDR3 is TGTGCCATCAGCCGGGACAGGGGGCTTGACACAGATACGCAGTATTTT. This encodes CAISRDRGLDTDTQYF.

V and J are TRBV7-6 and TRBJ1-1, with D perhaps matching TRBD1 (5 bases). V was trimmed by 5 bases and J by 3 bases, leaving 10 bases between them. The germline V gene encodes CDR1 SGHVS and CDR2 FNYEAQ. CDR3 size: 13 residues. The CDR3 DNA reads TGTGCCAGCAGCGGGGGACTGGACACTGAAGCTTTCTTT. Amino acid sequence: CASSGGLDTEAFF.

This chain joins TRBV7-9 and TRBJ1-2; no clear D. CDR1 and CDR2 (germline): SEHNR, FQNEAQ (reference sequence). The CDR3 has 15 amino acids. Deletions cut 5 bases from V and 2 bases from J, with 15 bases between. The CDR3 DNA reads TGTGCCAGCAGCCATGCAGAAAAAGCGAACTATGGCTACACCTTC. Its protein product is CASSHAEKANYGYTF.

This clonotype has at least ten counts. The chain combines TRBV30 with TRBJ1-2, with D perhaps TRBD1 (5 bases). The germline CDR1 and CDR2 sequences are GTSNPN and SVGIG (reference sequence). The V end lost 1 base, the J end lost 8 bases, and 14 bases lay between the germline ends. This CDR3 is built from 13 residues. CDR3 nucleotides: TGTGCCTGGAGTGGACAGCCCCTGACGGGCTACACCTTC. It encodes CAWSGQPLTGYTF. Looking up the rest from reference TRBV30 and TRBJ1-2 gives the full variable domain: SQTIHQWPATLVQPVGSPLSLECTVEGTSNPNLYWYRQAAGRGLQLLFYSVGIGQISSEVPQNLSASRPQDRQFILSSKKLLLSDSGFYLCAWSGQPLTGYTFGSGTRLTVV.

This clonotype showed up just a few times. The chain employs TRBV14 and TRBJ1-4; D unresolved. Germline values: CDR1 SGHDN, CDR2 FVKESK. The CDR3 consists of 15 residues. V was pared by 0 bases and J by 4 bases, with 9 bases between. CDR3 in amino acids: CASSQDQAFNEKLFF. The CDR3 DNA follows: TGTGCCAGCAGCCAAGATCAGGCTTTTAATGAAAAACTGTTTTTT.

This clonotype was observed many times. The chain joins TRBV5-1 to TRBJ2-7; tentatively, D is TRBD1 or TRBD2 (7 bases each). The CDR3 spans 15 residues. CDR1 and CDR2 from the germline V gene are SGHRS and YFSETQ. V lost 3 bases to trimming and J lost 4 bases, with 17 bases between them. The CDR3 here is CASSSAGQGGYEQYF. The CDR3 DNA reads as TGCGCCAGCAGCTCGGCCGGGCAGGGGGGGTACGAGCAGTACTTC.

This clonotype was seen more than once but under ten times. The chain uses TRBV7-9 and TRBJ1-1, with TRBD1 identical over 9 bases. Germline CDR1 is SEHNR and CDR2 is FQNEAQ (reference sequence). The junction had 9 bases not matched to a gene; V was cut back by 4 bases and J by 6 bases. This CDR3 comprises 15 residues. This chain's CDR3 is CASSSQIGTGSEAFF. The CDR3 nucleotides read TGTGCCAGCAGCTCACAGATAGGGACAGGGTCTGAAGCTTTCTTT.

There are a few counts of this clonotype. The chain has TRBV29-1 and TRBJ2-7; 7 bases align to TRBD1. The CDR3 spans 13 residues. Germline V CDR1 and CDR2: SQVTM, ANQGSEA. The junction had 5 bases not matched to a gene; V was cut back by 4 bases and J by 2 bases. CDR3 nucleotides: TGCAGCGTTGGAGGACAGGCCACCTACGAGCAGTACTTC. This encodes CSVGGQATYEQYF.

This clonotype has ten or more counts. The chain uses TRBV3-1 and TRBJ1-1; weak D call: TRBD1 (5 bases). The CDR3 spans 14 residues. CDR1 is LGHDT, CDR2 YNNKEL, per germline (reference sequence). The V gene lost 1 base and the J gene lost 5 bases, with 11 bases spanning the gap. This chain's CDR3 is CASSQVYRGTEAFF. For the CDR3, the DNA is TGTGCCAGCAGCCAAGTATATCGGGGGACTGAAGCTTTCTTT.